This T cell receptor (beta chain) originates from a study of T cells in Graves' hyperthyroidism and ophthalmopathy. Clinical symptoms, serum thyroxine and TRAb, thyroid ultrasound and orbital computed tomography were used for the diagnoses. Comments on this clonotype: Its cognate antigen is unknown.

This CDR3 comprises 15 residues. V dropped 5 bases and J dropped 8; count of bases not matched to a gene: 7. CDR1 and CDR2 (germline): SNHLY, FYNNEI. RNA transcripts provided the source from which TCR beta CDR3 regions were amplified. HTBI primers were used for first-round RT-PCR of the TCR CDR3. TCRdb itself ran the multiplex PCR reads through MiXCR, one entry per CDR3 protein. The sample lists about 600,000 distinct CDR3 sequences, around 15% seen once, with under 3.5% in the top ten. Study-level results: Also found in blood were most expanded thyroid clonotypes above 0.001.

The chain combines TRBV2 with TRBJ2-1; TRBD2 matches 12 bases. The TCR was taken from a woman in her 40s with Graves' ophthalmopathy. Sequenced sample: blood. The CDR3 coding sequence is TGTGCCAGCAGTTACTCCCTAGCGGGAGGGGATGAGCAGTTCTTC. It is translated as CASSYSLAGGDEQFF.